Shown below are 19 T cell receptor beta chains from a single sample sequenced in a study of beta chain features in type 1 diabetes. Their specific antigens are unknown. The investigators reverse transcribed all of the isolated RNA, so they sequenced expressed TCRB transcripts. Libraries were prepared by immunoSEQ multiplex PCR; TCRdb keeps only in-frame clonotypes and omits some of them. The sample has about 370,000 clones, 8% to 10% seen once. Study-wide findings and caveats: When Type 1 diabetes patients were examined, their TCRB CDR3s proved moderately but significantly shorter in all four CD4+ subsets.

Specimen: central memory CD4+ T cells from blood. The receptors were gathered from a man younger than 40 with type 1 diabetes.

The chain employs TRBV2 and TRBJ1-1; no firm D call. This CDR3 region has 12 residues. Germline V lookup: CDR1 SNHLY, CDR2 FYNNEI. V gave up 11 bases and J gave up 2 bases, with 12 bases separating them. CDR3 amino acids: CAVSRLNTEAFF. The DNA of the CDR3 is TGTGCCGTCAGCAGGCTAAACACTGAAGCTTTCTTT.

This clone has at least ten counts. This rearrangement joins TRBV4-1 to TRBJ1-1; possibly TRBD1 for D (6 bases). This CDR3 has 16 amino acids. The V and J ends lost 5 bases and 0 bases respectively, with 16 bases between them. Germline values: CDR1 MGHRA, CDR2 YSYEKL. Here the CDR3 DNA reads TGCGCCAGCAGCAGCCCGGGACACCACATGAACACTGAAGCTTTCTTT. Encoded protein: CASSSPGHHMNTEAFF.

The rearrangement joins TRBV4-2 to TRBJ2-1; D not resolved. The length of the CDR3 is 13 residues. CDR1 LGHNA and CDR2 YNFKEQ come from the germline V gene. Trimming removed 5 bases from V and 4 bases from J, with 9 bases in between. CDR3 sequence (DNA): TGTGCCAGCAGCACCCAGTCTTACAATGAGCAGTTCTTC. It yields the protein CASSTQSYNEQFF.

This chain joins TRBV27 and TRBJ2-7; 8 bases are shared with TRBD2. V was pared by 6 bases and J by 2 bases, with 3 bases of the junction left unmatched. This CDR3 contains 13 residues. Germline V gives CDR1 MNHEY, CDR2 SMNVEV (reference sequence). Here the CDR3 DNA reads TGTGCCAGCAGCTCCGGGAGGGCCTACGAGCAGTACTTC. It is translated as CASSSGRAYEQYF.

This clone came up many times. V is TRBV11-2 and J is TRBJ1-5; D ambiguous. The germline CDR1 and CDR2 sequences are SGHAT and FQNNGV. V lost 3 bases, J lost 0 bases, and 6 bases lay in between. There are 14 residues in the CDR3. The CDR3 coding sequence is TGTGCCAGCAGCTTTACGGATAGCAATCAGCCCCAGCATTTT. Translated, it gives CASSFTDSNQPQHF.

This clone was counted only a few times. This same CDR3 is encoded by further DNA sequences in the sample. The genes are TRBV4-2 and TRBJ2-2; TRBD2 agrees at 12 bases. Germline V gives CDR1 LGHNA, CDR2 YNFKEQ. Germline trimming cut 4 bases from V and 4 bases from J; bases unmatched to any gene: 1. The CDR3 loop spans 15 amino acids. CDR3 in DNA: TGTGCCAGCAGCCCACTAGCGGGAGGCACCGGGGAGCTGTTTTTT. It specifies CASSPLAGGTGELFF.

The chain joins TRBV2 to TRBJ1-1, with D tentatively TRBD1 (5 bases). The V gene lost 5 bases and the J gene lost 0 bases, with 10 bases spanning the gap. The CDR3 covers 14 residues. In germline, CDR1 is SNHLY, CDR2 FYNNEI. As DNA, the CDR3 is TGTGCCAGCAGTTTGGGACCAATGAACACTGAAGCTTTCTTT. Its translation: CASSLGPMNTEAFF.

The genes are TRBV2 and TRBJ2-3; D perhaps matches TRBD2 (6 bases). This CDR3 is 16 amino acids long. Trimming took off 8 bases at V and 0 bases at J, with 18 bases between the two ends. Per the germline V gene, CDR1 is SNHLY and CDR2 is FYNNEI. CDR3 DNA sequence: TGTGCCAGCTCCCCCCAGCGGGCAGGGAGCACAGATACGCAGTATTTT. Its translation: CASSPQRAGSTDTQYF.

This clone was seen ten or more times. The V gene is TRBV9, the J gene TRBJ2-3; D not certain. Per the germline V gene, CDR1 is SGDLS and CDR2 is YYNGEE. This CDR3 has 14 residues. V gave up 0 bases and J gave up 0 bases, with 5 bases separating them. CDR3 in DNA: TGTGCCAGCAGCGTAGTGGCAAGCACAGATACGCAGTATTTT. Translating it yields CASSVVASTDTQYF. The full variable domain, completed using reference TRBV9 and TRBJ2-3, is DSGVTQTPKHLITATGQRVTLRCSPRSGDLSVYWYQQSLDQGLQFLIQYYNGEERAKGNILERFSAQQFPDLHSELNLSSLELGDSALYFCASSVVASTDTQYFGPGTRLTVL.

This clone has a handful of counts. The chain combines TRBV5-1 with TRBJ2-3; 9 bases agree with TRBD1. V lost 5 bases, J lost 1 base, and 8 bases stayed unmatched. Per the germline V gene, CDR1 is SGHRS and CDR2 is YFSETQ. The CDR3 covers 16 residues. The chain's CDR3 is CASSFPRDRGTDTQYF. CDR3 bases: TGCGCCAGCAGTTTCCCCCGGGACAGGGGCACAGATACGCAGTATTTT.

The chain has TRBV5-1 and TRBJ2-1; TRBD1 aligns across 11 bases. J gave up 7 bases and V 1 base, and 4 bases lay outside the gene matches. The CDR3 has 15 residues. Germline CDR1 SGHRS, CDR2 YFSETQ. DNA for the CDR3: TGCGCCAGCAGCTTGAGGGGACAGGGGGTTAATGAGCAGTTCTTC. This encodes CASSLRGQGVNEQFF.

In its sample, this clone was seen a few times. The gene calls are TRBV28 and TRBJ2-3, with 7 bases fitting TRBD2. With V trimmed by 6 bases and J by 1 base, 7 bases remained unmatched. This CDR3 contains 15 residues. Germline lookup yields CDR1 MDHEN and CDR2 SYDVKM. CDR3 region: CASRGPAGGTDTQYF. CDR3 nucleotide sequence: TGTGCCAGCAGGGGGCCCGCGGGGGGCACAGATACGCAGTATTTT.

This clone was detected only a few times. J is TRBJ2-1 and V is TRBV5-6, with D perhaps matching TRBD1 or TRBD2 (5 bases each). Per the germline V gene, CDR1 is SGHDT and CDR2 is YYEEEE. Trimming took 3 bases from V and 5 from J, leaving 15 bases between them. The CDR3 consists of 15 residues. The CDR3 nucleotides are TGTGCCAGCAGCTCGGGACCCCGCCGTGACAATGAGCAGTTCTTC. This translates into CASSSGPRRDNEQFF.

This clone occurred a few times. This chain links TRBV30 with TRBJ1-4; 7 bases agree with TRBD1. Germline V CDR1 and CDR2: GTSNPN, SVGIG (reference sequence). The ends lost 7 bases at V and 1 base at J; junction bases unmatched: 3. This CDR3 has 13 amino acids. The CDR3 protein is CASNRGTNEKLFF. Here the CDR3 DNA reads TGTGCCTCAAACAGGGGAACTAATGAAAAACTGTTTTTT.

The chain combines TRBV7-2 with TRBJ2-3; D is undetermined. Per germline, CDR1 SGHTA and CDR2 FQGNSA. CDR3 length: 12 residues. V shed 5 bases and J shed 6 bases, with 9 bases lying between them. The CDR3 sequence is CASSDRHDTQYF. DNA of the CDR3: TGTGCCAGCAGCGATAGACACGATACGCAGTATTTT.

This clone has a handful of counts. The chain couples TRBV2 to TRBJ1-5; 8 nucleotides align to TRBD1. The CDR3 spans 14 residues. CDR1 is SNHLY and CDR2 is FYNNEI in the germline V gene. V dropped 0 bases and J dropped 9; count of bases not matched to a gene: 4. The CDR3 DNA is TGTGCCAGCAGTGAAGCTGGACAGGGCGGGCCCCAGCATTTT. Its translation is CASSEAGQGGPQHF. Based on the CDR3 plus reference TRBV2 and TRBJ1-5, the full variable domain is EPEVTQTPSHQVTQMGQEVILRCVPISNHLYFYWYRQILGQKVEFLVSFYNNEISEKSEIFDDQFSVERPDGSNFTLKIRSTKLEDSAMYFCASSEAGQGGPQHFGDGTRLSIL.

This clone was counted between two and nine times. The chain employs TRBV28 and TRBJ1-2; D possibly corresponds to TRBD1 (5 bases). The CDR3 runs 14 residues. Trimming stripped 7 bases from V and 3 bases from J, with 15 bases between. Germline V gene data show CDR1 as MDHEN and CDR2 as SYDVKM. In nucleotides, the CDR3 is TGTGCCAGCAAACTCGGGGGGTCCTACTATGGCTACACCTTC. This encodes CASKLGGSYYGYTF.

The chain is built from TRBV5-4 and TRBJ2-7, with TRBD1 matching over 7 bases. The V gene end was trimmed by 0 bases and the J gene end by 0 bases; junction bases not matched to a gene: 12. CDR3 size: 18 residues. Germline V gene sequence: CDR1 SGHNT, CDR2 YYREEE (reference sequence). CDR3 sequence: CASSLAFGHRGSSYEQYF. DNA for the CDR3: TGTGCCAGCAGCTTGGCGTTCGGTCACAGGGGCAGCTCCTACGAGCAGTACTTC. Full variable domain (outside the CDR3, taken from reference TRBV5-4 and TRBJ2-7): ETGVTQSPTHLIKTRGQQVTLRCSSQSGHNTVSWYQQALGQGPQFIFQYYREEENGRGNFPPRFSGLQFPNYSSELNVNALELDDSALYLCASSLAFGHRGSSYEQYFGPGTRLTVT.

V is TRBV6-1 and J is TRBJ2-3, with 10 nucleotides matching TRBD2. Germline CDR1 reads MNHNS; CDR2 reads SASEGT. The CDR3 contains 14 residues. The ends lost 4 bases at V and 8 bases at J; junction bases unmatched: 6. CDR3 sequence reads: CASSASGGPGTQYF. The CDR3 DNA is TGTGCCAGCAGTGCTAGCGGGGGACCTGGTACGCAGTATTTT.